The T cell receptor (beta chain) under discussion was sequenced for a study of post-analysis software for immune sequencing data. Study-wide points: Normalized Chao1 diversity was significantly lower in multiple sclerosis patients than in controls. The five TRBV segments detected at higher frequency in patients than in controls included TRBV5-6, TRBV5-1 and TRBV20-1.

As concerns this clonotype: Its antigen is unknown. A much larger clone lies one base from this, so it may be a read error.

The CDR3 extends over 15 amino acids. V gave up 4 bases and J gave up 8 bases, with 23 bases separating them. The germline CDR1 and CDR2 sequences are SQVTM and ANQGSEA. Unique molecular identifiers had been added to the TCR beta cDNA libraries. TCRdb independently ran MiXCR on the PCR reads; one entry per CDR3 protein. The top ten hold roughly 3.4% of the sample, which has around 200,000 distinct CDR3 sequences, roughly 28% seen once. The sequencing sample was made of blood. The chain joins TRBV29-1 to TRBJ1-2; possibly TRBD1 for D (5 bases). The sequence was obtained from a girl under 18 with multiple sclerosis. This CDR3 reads CSVGITRAGTIGYTF. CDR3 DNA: TGCAGCGTTGGAATTACCAGGGCCGGAACTATAGGCTACACCTTC. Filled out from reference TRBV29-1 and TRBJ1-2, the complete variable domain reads SAVISQKPSRDICQRGTSLTIQCQVDSQVTMMFWYRQQPGQSLTLIATANQGSEATYESGFVIDKFPISRPNLTFSTLTVSNMSPEDSSIYLCSVGITRAGTIGYTFGSGTRLTVV.